The 8 T cell receptor beta chains listed next were all sequenced from one sample in a study of T cells in Graves' hyperthyroidism and ophthalmopathy. Amplification of TCR beta CDR3 regions was performed using RNA transcripts as template. First-round RT-PCR with HTBI primers amplified the TCR CDR3 region. TCRdb itself ran the multiplex PCR reads through MiXCR, one entry per CDR3 protein. Of about 600,000 distinct CDR3 sequences listed, approximately 15% are singletons. The sample was blood. The source of these receptors is a woman between 35 and 50 years old with Graves' ophthalmopathy.

There are many counts of this clonotype. The genes are TRBV7-9 and TRBJ2-6; D is undetermined. The CDR3 consists of 17 residues. Germline V lookup: CDR1 SEHNR, CDR2 FQNEAQ (reference sequence). V was shortened by 3 bases and J by 4 bases, with 16 bases between the two germline ends. CDR3 coding DNA: TGTGCCAGCAGCTTCCGGTCCCCCTCCGCCGGGGCCAACGTCCTGACTTTC. Its translation is CASSFRSPSAGANVLTF.

This clonotype was counted only a few times. A read error may produce the germline difference seen at one junction end. CDR3 sequence reads: CSARGQVLTSTDTRYF. In DNA, the CDR3 is TGCAGTGCTAGGGGACAGGTCCTAACTAGCACAGATACGCGGTATTTT. The rearrangement uses TRBV20-1 and TRBJ2-3; 8 positions agree with TRBD1. The CDR3 spans 16 residues. Germline V CDR1 and CDR2: DFQATT, SNEGSKA (reference sequence).

This chain links TRBV5-1 with TRBJ2-5, with D unclear. V dropped 0 bases and J dropped 4 bases, with 7 bases sitting between them. The V gene's germline CDR1 is SGHRS and CDR2 YFSETQ. This CDR3 region has 13 residues. CDR3 residues: CASSLVSRETQYF. The CDR3 nucleotides read TGCGCCAGCAGCTTGGTTAGTCGAGAGACCCAGTACTTC.

This clonotype came up many times. The V and J genes are TRBV6-5 and TRBJ2-5, with D perhaps TRBD2 (6 bases). Trimming pared 0 bases from V and 1 base from J, leaving 18 bases between. The CDR3 loop spans 18 amino acids. Germline V gene lookup returns CDR1 MNHEY and CDR2 SVGAGI. The CDR3, as DNA: TGTGCCAGCAGTTACTCGCTAAGGGGACTCAGCGTCCAAGAGACCCAGTACTTC. It translates to CASSYSLRGLSVQETQYF.

This clonotype was counted ten times or more. This chain joins TRBV7-8 and TRBJ2-7, with TRBD2 identical over 9 bases. Germline CDR1 SGHVS, CDR2 FQNEAQ. This CDR3 spans 16 amino acids. Trimming at V came to 5 bases and at J to 7 bases, leaving 15 bases not matched to a gene. CDR3 loop: CASSPLGAGGGGEQYF. CDR3 nucleotide sequence: TGTGCCAGCAGCCCCCTCGGAGCGGGGGGAGGAGGGGAGCAGTACTTC.

The table lists this clonotype with many counts. The J gene is TRBJ2-7, the V gene TRBV6-1; 8 bases match TRBD1. After removal of 1 base from V and 3 bases from J, the junction contained 11 bases not matched to a gene. The germline CDR1 and CDR2 sequences are MNHNS and SASEGT. CDR3 length: 17 amino acids. For the CDR3, the DNA is TGTGCCAGCAGTGAAGGATGGGGTCAGGGGGCTTTCTACGAGCAGTACTTC. Encoded protein: CASSEGWGQGAFYEQYF.

This clonotype was seen a few times. The rearrangement uses TRBV5-1 and TRBJ2-2; TRBD2 matches 8 bases. From germline, CDR1 is SGHRS and CDR2 YFSETQ. This CDR3 comprises 17 residues. Germline trimming cut 3 bases from V and 4 bases from J; bases unmatched to any gene: 11. CDR3 nucleotide sequence: TGCGCCAGCAGCTCGGCGTGGGTAGCGGGGTCCACCGGGGAGCTGTTTTTT. It translates to CASSSAWVAGSTGELFF. Full variable domain (remainder filled in from reference TRBV5-1 and TRBJ2-2): KAGVTQTPRYLIKTRGQQVTLSCSPISGHRSVSWYQQTPGQGLQFLFEYFSETQRNKGNFPGRFSGRQFSNSRSEMNVSTLELGDSALYLCASSSAWVAGSTGELFFGEGSRLTVL.

This clonotype came up many times. V and J are TRBV5-1 and TRBJ2-3; 7 bases map to TRBD2. The germline CDR1 and CDR2 sequences are SGHRS and YFSETQ. This CDR3 comprises 16 residues. J lost 5 bases, V lost 4 bases, and 13 bases had no gene match. The CDR3 DNA reads as TGCGCCAGCAGCCAAGGGTACGCGGGAGACGGAGATACGCAGTATTTT. Residues: CASSQGYAGDGDTQYF.